Each of the 14 T cell receptor beta chains below was sequenced from the same sample in a study of shared clonotypes between healthy human individuals. The protocol was immunoSEQ multiplex PCR, while the TCRdb copy is restricted to in-frame clones and leaves out a portion. In the table there are around 200,000 clones, approximately 61% of which are singletons. Sample: memory CD4+ T cells sorted from blood. Subset here: CD45RA-negative fraction. These receptors originate from a man younger than 40 in good health.

The gene calls are TRBV7-8 and TRBJ1-2; D not resolved. V lost 5 bases, J lost 8 bases, and 9 bases lay in between. Germline V CDR1 and CDR2: SGHVS, FQNEAQ. This CDR3 has 11 amino acids. The chain's CDR3 is CASSRVGGYTF. The CDR3 DNA sequence: TGTGCCAGCAGCCGGGTGGGGGGCTACACCTTC.

Only a few counts were recorded for this clone. The rearrangement uses TRBV7-8 and TRBJ2-1; no firm D call. V dropped 7 bases and J dropped 7 bases, with 29 bases sitting between them. The CDR3 sequence is 18 residues long. CDR1 SGHVS and CDR2 FQNEAQ come from the germline V gene. DNA of the CDR3: TGTGCCAGCACCCTCGACCTGGGTCCGCATAACCCCCCGAATGAGCAGTTCTTC. Protein: CASTLDLGPHNPPNEQFF.

The rearrangement uses TRBV11-2 and TRBJ2-7, with no clear D. Germline assignment: CDR1 SGHAT and CDR2 FQNNGV. There are 14 residues in the CDR3. Trimming left V 4 bases short and J 4 bases short, with 14 bases between. The CDR3: CASSSLRATYEQYF. CDR3 coding DNA: TGTGCCAGCAGCTCCCTTCGAGCTACTTACGAGCAGTACTTC.

V gene TRBV10-3 combines with J gene TRBJ2-1, with 8 bases that match TRBD2. The CDR3 spans 15 residues. Looked up from germline, CDR1 is ENHRY and CDR2 is SYGVKD. V lost 6 bases and J lost 8; bases outside the gene matches: 12. In DNA, the CDR3 is TGTGCCATCAGAGGCGAGAGCGGGAGAAAAGATGAGCAGTTCTTC. This codes for CAIRGESGRKDEQFF.

This clone was counted a few times. The chain has TRBV5-4 and TRBJ2-6; D is perhaps TRBD2 (5 bases). V lost 5 bases to trimming and J lost 0 bases, with 9 bases between them. The CDR3 loop spans 15 amino acids. Germline values: CDR1 SGHNT, CDR2 YYREEE (reference sequence). CDR3 loop: CASRSGISGANVLTF. CDR3 DNA sequence: TGTGCCAGCAGGTCCGGGATCTCTGGGGCCAACGTCCTGACTTTC.

Concerning this clone: The sample holds other DNA sequences that translate to the same CDR3. The chain links TRBV6-5 to TRBJ2-5; no definite D call. In germline, CDR1 is MNHEY, CDR2 SVGAGI. This CDR3 is built from 11 residues. V lost 6 bases and J lost 5, with 7 bases in between. CDR3 in amino acids: CASSTGETQYF. The CDR3 DNA reads TGTGCCAGCAGCACCGGGGAGACCCAGTACTTC.

The rearrangement joins TRBV19 to TRBJ1-5; no reliable D call. CDR3 length: 14 amino acids. The V end lost 0 bases, the J end lost 2 bases, and 5 bases lay between the germline ends. Per the germline V gene, CDR1 is LNHDA and CDR2 is SQIVND (reference sequence). The CDR3 spells CASSIDRGNQPQHF. CDR3 bases: TGTGCCAGTAGTATAGATCGTGGCAATCAGCCCCAGCATTTT.

V gene TRBV10-1 combines with J gene TRBJ2-3; D gene unclear. Deletions cut 8 bases from V and 5 bases from J, with 14 bases between. CDR3 length equals 13 residues. Germline loops: CDR1 WNHNN, CDR2 SYGVQD (reference sequence). Here the CDR3 DNA reads TGCGCCAGCGGGCCCCTCGGTGGAGATACGCAGTATTTT. This encodes CASGPLGGDTQYF.

To note about this clone: The identical CDR3 is also encoded by other nucleotide sequences in the sample. The genes are TRBV9 and TRBJ2-1, with 14 positions matching TRBD2. From germline, CDR1 is SGDLS and CDR2 YYNGEE. The CDR3 sequence is 18 residues long. Trimming removed 0 bases from V and 3 bases from J; junction bases left unmatched: 5. The DNA for the CDR3 is TGTGCCAGCAGCGTAGGACTAGCGGGAGGGCCAAGCTACAATGAGCAGTTCTTC. Amino acid sequence: CASSVGLAGGPSYNEQFF.

The chain's CDR3 is CASRKEERGYTF. The CDR3 DNA is TGTGCCAGCAGGAAGGAAGAGAGGGGCTACACCTTC. The chain carries TRBV6-6 and TRBJ1-2, with D uncertain. V was clipped by 6 bases and J by 8 bases, with 13 bases between them. The CDR3 totals 12 residues. The V gene's germline CDR1 is MNHNY and CDR2 SVGAGI (reference sequence).

This clone was detected ten times or more. CDR3 loop: CASSAPGAVDGYTF. The CDR3 DNA is TGTGCCAGCAGCGCACCCGGGGCAGTAGATGGCTACACCTTC. The chain links TRBV6-6 to TRBJ1-2, with D possibly matching TRBD1 (5 bases). This CDR3 region has 14 residues. Germline CDR1 is MNHNY and CDR2 is SVGAGI (reference sequence). V lost 6 bases, J lost 6 bases, and 17 bases lay in between.

CDR3 coding DNA: TGTGCCAGCAGCCCGCAAGCAGGGAATGGCAACGGGGAGCTGTTTTTT. This encodes CASSPQAGNGNGELFF. This chain connects TRBV11-2 to TRBJ2-2, with a tentative D call TRBD1 (5 bases). Germline V gene lookup returns CDR1 SGHAT and CDR2 FQNNGV. Trimming removed 5 bases from V and 7 bases from J, with 20 bases in between. CDR3 length equals 16 residues.

This chain connects TRBV10-3 to TRBJ1-1, with D uncertain. Germline V gene lookup returns CDR1 ENHRY and CDR2 SYGVKD. V lost 2 bases, J lost 2 bases, and 6 bases lay in between. The CDR3 consists of 13 residues. The CDR3 region has the DNA TGTGCCATCAGTGAGAGTCAAAACACTGAAGCTTTCTTT. The encoded protein is CAISESQNTEAFF.

The genes are TRBV5-1 and TRBJ1-4; 7 bases are shared with TRBD1. The V gene end was trimmed by 1 base and the J gene end by 4 bases; junction bases not matched to a gene: 4. Germline V gives CDR1 SGHRS, CDR2 YFSETQ. The CDR3 consists of 15 residues. The DNA of the CDR3 is TGCGCCAGCAGCTTGAAGGGACAGTTTAATGAAAAACTGTTTTTT. Translation gives CASSLKGQFNEKLFF.